What follows are 27 T cell receptor beta chains derived from one specimen sequenced in a study of T-cell memory formation after mild COVID-19. TCRdb re-derived calls from the 5' RACE reads in MiXCR, one entry per CDR3 protein. The table lists approximately 270,000 distinct CDR3 sequences, about 17% of them singletons, with approximately 25% in the top ten. Sequencing was done on a sample of PBMCs or a T cell subset sorted from them (not recorded which). These receptors all stem from a man younger than 35 who had mild COVID-19 (a few samples of this study predate the infection). Cell type and time point are not known.

In its sample, this clonotype was seen a few times. The rearrangement links TRBV9 to TRBJ2-2; 8 nucleotides line up with TRBD1. Trimming took 3 bases from V and 2 from J; bases not matched to a gene: 6. CDR1 and CDR2 from the germline V gene are SGDLS and YYNGEE. This CDR3 is 16 amino acids long. The CDR3 nucleotides are TGTGCCAGCAGCGCCTGGGGACAGGTTAACACCGGGGAGCTGTTTTTT. It encodes CASSAWGQVNTGELFF. Full variable domain (rest looked up from reference TRBV9 and TRBJ2-2): DSGVTQTPKHLITATGQRVTLRCSPRSGDLSVYWYQQSLDQGLQFLIQYYNGEERAKGNILERFSAQQFPDLHSELNLSSLELGDSALYFCASSAWGQVNTGELFFGEGSRLTVL.

V and J are TRBV12-3 or TRBV12-4 and TRBJ2-5; weak D call: TRBD1 (6 bases). Trimming took 6 bases from V and 5 from J, leaving 13 bases between them. CDR3 length: 13 amino acids. The CDR3 loop is CASSQGNWETQYF. The CDR3, as DNA: TGTGCCAGCAGCCAGGGGAATTGGGAGACCCAGTACTTC.

A few counts support this clonotype. The chain employs TRBV5-1 and TRBJ2-1; D could derive from TRBD1 or TRBD2 (7 bases each). V was cut by 3 bases and J by 6 bases, with 16 bases left in between. Looked up from germline, CDR1 is SGHRS and CDR2 is YFSETQ. CDR3 size: 15 residues. The CDR3: CASSSPGQRGNEQFF. The CDR3 nucleotides are TGCGCCAGCAGCTCGCCGGGACAGCGGGGCAATGAGCAGTTCTTC.

The rearrangement joins TRBV7-2 to TRBJ2-1; D might be TRBD2 (6 bases). The CDR3 length is 14 residues. The germline CDR1 and CDR2 sequences are SGHTA and FQGNSA. Trimming took off 6 bases at V and 7 bases at J, with 16 bases between the two ends. CDR3 sequence (DNA): TGTGCCAGCAGGGAACCCGGGACTCCGAATGAGCAGTTCTTC. This translates into CASREPGTPNEQFF.

This sequence joins TRBV12-3 or TRBV12-4 and TRBJ1-5; D is possibly TRBD1 (6 bases). The germline V and J ends were trimmed by 5 bases and 5 bases, with 16 bases remaining between them. The CDR3 has 15 amino acids. CDR3: CASSPRGRVDQPQHF. Here the CDR3 DNA reads TGTGCCAGCAGTCCCAGGGGAAGAGTCGATCAGCCCCAGCATTTT.

The chain couples TRBV4-1 to TRBJ1-6; D unclear. CDR1 is MGHRA, CDR2 YSYEKL, per germline. Trimming took off 0 bases at V and 9 bases at J, with 12 bases between the two ends. CDR3 length equals 15 residues. This CDR3 reads CASSQESVFASPLHF. DNA for the CDR3: TGCGCCAGCAGCCAAGAATCCGTCTTTGCTTCACCCCTCCACTTT.

The chain uses TRBV4-2 and TRBJ2-1; 10 positions match TRBD2. This CDR3 comprises 15 residues. From germline, CDR1 is LGHNA and CDR2 YNFKEQ. The V and J ends lost 1 base and 12 bases, in that order; junction bases with no gene match: 9. CDR3 region: CASSQGLAGAPGQFF. CDR3 nucleotide sequence: TGTGCCAGCAGCCAAGGGCTAGCGGGGGCGCCAGGGCAGTTCTTC.

The chain is built from TRBV20-1 and TRBJ2-3; a possible D gene is TRBD2 (5 bases). CDR3 length: 15 amino acids. Germline assignment: CDR1 DFQATT and CDR2 SNEGSKA (reference sequence). V dropped 0 bases and J dropped 6 bases, with 16 bases sitting between them. The CDR3 region has the DNA TGCAGTGCTAGAGATGGGTCCGACTATCAGGATACGCAGTATTTT. Protein sequence: CSARDGSDYQDTQYF.

Many counts were recorded for this clonotype. CDR3 amino acids: CASSEQKETQYF. CDR3 sequence (DNA): TGCGCCAGCAGTGAGCAGAAAGAGACCCAGTACTTC. The rearrangement uses TRBV10-2 and TRBJ2-5, with unresolved D. The CDR3 runs to 12 residues. The ends were cut back, 2 bases at V and 3 bases at J, with 4 bases in the middle. Germline CDR1 reads WSHSY; CDR2 reads SAAADI.

The genes are TRBV5-1 and TRBJ2-2, with D possibly matching TRBD1 (5 bases). This CDR3 spans 16 amino acids. V lost 3 bases, J lost 2 bases, and 14 bases lay in between. Germline CDR1 and CDR2: SGHRS and YFSETQ. This CDR3 reads CASSSIWGSNTGELFF. The CDR3 DNA follows: TGCGCCAGCAGCTCGATCTGGGGCAGTAACACCGGGGAGCTGTTTTTT.

The chain links TRBV6-2 or TRBV6-3 to TRBJ2-2; weak D call: TRBD1 (5 bases). V was trimmed by 9 bases and J by 6 bases, leaving 20 bases between them. The germline CDR1 and CDR2 sequences are MNHEY and SVGEGT. CDR3 length equals 15 residues. The CDR3, as DNA: TGTGCCAGTGCTGACAGCGAGTTTGGCGCCGGGGAGCTGTTTTTT. Its translation: CASADSEFGAGELFF.

J is TRBJ2-7 and V is TRBV20-1; tentative D call: TRBD1 (6 bases). The V gene lost 6 bases and the J gene lost 1 base, with 22 bases spanning the gap. Germline CDR1 is DFQATT and CDR2 is SNEGSKA (reference sequence). The CDR3 runs 16 residues. CDR3 in amino acids: CSALGSPRGVSYEQYV. The CDR3 bases are TGCAGTGCCCTAGGGAGTCCCAGGGGTGTATCCTACGAGCAGTACGTC.

This clonotype was observed a few times. The chain has TRBV28 and TRBJ1-1, with 7 bases aligning to TRBD1. Looked up from germline, CDR1 is MDHEN and CDR2 is SYDVKM. Losses at the gene ends were 9 bases for V and 1 base for J; bases not matched to a gene: 11. CDR3 length: 15 amino acids. Written as DNA, the CDR3 is TGTGCCAGTACACCAGGGGGTAGCCGGAACACTGAAGCTTTCTTT. This sequence encodes CASTPGGSRNTEAFF.

This clonotype was counted only a few times. The J gene is TRBJ2-2, the V gene TRBV27; D gene uncertain. The CDR3 sequence is 15 residues long. CDR1 is MNHEY and CDR2 is SMNVEV in the germline V gene (reference sequence). Trimming stripped 7 bases from V and 1 base from J, with 13 bases between. Here the CDR3 reads CASKIRPGNTGELFF. As DNA, the CDR3 is TGTGCCAGCAAGATTCGTCCGGGGAACACCGGGGAGCTGTTTTTT.

This clonotype was counted only a few times. The chain carries TRBV18 and TRBJ2-1, with D perhaps TRBD2 (5 bases). The CDR3 runs to 13 residues. Germline V gene data show CDR1 as KGHSH and CDR2 as LQKENI. V was shortened by 3 bases and J by 9 bases, with 12 bases between the two germline ends. CDR3 residues: CASSPVREGEQFF. The CDR3 DNA reads TGTGCCAGCTCACCCGTGAGGGAAGGTGAGCAGTTCTTC.

This clonotype was seen a handful of times. J is TRBJ1-5 and V is TRBV20-1, with D possibly being TRBD1 (5 bases). The CDR3 spans 16 residues. Per germline, CDR1 DFQATT and CDR2 SNEGSKA (reference sequence). V shed 0 bases and J shed 0 bases, with 12 bases lying between them. The CDR3 here is CSARDPQGYSNQPQHF. The CDR3 bases are TGCAGTGCTAGAGATCCTCAGGGTTATAGCAATCAGCCCCAGCATTTT.

This clonotype was detected only a few times. The chain links TRBV11-2 to TRBJ2-1; tentatively, D is TRBD2 (6 bases). Germline lookup yields CDR1 SGHAT and CDR2 FQNNGV. The CDR3 runs to 16 residues. Trimming left V 1 base short and J 0 bases short, with 10 bases between. CDR3 bases: TGTGCCAGCAGCTTAGCTCCTAGCGTCTCCTACAATGAGCAGTTCTTC. Translating it yields CASSLAPSVSYNEQFF.

This clonotype came up a few times. The J gene is TRBJ2-5, the V gene TRBV5-1; a weak D match, TRBD2 (5 bases). Germline V gene data show CDR1 as SGHRS and CDR2 as YFSETQ. This CDR3 spans 13 amino acids. Trimming pared 2 bases from V and 5 bases from J, leaving 10 bases between. Here the CDR3 reads CASSFGVEETQYF. DNA of the CDR3: TGCGCCAGCAGCTTCGGGGTAGAGGAGACCCAGTACTTC.

This clonotype showed up just a few times. The chain joins TRBV5-6 to TRBJ2-7; D could derive from TRBD1 or TRBD2 (5 bases each). Germline CDR1 is SGHDT and CDR2 is YYEEEE. Trimming removed 1 base at V and 5 bases at J, with 16 bases between. The CDR3 has 15 amino acids. The CDR3: CASSLRGPGPDEQYF. The DNA of the CDR3 is TGTGCCAGCAGCTTGCGGGGTCCAGGGCCTGACGAGCAGTACTTC.

This clonotype was seen a handful of times. The chain combines TRBV5-4 with TRBJ2-7, with D maybe TRBD2 (6 bases). The germline gives CDR1 SGHNT, CDR2 YYREEE (reference sequence). The CDR3 sequence is 13 residues long. V shed 3 bases and J shed 12 bases, with 19 bases lying between them. CDR3 residues: CASSSDPGLEGYF. CDR3 in DNA: TGTGCCAGCAGCTCTGACCCCGGGTTGGAGGGGTACTTC.

There are a few counts of this clonotype. V is TRBV3-1 and J is TRBJ1-6; D not resolved. Per the germline V gene, CDR1 is LGHDT and CDR2 is YNNKEL (reference sequence). The CDR3 has 13 amino acids. Deletions cut 5 bases from V and 7 bases from J, with 9 bases between. The CDR3 DNA sequence: TGTGCCAGCAGCTTGCCTACAAATTCACCCCTCCACTTT. This codes for CASSLPTNSPLHF.

This clonotype was counted once. V and J are TRBV6-2 or TRBV6-3 and TRBJ1-5; 9 bases match TRBD1. The CDR3 is made up of 15 amino acids. Trimming removed 3 bases from V and 4 bases from J; junction bases left unmatched: 4. CDR1 and CDR2 from the germline V gene are MNHEY and SVGEGT. The CDR3 nucleotides are TGTGCCAGCAGTTATACAGGGGGCGGGAATCAGCCCCAGCATTTT. Translating it yields CASSYTGGGNQPQHF.

V is TRBV12-3 or TRBV12-4 and J is TRBJ1-1; unclear D gene. The CDR3 is made up of 13 amino acids. The V end lost 3 bases, the J end lost 6 bases, and 11 bases lay between the germline ends. In DNA form, the CDR3 reads TGTGCCAGCAGTTTTACCAGTAACGCTGAAGCTTTCTTT. Translated: CASSFTSNAEAFF.

This clonotype has a count of ten or more. The chain uses TRBV20-1 and TRBJ1-1; the match to TRBD1 covers 7 bases. The germline V gene encodes CDR1 DFQATT and CDR2 SNEGSKA (reference sequence). Germline trimming cut 2 bases from V and 10 bases from J; bases unmatched to any gene: 4. The CDR3 is 11 amino acids. The CDR3 coding sequence is TGCAGTGCTAGAACCGGGACAGTAGCTTTCTTT. As protein: CSARTGTVAFF.

This clonotype turned up a few times. This chain joins TRBV29-1 and TRBJ2-5, with 9 bases that match TRBD1. Trimming took 8 bases from V and 3 from J; bases not matched to a gene: 13. The germline CDR1 and CDR2 sequences are SQVTM and ANQGSEA. This CDR3 is built from 15 residues. The CDR3 reads CSQSPGTGQEETQYF. In DNA form, the CDR3 reads TGCAGCCAGTCCCCCGGGACAGGGCAAGAAGAGACCCAGTACTTC.

The V call is TRBV13, the J call TRBJ2-3, with D perhaps TRBD1 or TRBD2 (6 bases each). The CDR3 extends over 17 amino acids. The germline gives CDR1 PRHDT, CDR2 FYEKMQ (reference sequence). V was clipped by 1 base and J by 4 bases, with 18 bases between them. The CDR3 loop is CASSLAGAHSSADTQYF. The CDR3 coding sequence is TGTGCCAGCAGCTTAGCGGGGGCCCACTCTTCAGCAGATACGCAGTATTTT.

This clonotype was detected only a few times. The V call is TRBV15, the J call TRBJ2-5; no firm D call. The CDR3 has 14 residues. Trimming removed 0 bases from V and 2 bases from J, with 7 bases in between. Per germline, CDR1 LNHNV and CDR2 YYDKDF (reference sequence). The CDR3 spells CATSRDGFQETQYF. The CDR3 coding sequence is TGTGCCACCAGCAGAGATGGATTTCAAGAGACCCAGTACTTC.